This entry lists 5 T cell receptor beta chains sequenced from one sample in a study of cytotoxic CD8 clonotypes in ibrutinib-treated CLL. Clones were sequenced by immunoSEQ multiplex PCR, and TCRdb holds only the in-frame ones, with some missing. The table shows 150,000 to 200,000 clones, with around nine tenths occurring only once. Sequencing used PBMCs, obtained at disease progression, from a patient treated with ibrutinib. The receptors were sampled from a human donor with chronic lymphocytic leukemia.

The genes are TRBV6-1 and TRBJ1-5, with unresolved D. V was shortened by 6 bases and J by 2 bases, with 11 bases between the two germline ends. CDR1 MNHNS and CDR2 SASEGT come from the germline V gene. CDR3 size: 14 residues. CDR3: CASRVARGNQPQHF. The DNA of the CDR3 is TGTGCCAGCAGAGTCGCGAGGGGCAATCAGCCCCAGCATTTT.

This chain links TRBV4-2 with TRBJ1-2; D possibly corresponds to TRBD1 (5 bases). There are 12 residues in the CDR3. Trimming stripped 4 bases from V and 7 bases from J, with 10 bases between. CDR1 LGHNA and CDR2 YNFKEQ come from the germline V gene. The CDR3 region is CASSLQGGGYTF. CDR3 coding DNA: TGTGCCAGCAGCCTGCAGGGTGGTGGCTACACCTTC.

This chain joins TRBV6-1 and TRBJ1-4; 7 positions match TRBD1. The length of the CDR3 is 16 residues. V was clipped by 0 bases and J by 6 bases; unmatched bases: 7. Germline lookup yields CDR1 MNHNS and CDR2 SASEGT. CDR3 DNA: TGTGCCAGCAGTGAAGCAAGAGGGGGCTTGGATGAAAAACTGTTTTTT. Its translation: CASSEARGGLDEKLFF.

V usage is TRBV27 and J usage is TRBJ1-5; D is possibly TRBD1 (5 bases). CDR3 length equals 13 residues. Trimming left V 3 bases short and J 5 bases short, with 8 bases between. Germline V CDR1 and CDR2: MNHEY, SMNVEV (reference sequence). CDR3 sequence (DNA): TGTGCCAGCAGTTTTTTAGGGGATCAGCCCCAGCATTTT. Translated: CASSFLGDQPQHF.

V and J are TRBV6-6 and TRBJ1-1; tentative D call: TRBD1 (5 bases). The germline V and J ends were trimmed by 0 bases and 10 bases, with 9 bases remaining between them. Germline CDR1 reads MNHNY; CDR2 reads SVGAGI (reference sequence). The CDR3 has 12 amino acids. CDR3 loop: CASSYSGRGAFF. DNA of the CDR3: TGTGCCAGCAGTTACTCGGGACGTGGAGCTTTCTTT.